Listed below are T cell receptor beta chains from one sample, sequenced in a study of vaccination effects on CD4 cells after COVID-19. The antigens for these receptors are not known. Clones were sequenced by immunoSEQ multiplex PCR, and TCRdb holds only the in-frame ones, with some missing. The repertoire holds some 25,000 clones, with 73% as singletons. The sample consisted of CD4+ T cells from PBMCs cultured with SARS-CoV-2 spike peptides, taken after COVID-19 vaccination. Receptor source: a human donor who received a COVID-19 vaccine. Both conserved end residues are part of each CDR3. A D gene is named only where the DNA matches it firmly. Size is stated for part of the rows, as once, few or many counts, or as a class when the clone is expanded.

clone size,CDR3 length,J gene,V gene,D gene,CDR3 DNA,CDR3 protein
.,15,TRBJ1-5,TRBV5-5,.,TGTGCCAGCAGCTTACTAGGGTCGGTTGGGCAGCCCCAGCATTTT,CASSLLGSVGQPQHF
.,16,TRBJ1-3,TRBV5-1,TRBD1,TGCGCCAGCAGCCTTCGACAGGGCGTCCACGGAAACACCATATATTTT,CASSLRQGVHGNTIYF
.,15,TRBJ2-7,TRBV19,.,TGTGCCAGTCAGAGGTCCCCGGGGCCATCCCACGAGCAGTACTTC,CASQRSPGPSHEQYF
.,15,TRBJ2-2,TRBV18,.,TGTGCCAGCTCTCTGGGGGTCCCAAACACCGGGGAGCTGTTTTTT,CASSLGVPNTGELFF
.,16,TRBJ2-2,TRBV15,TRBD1,TGTGCCACCAGCAGTAGGACAGGGGCCAACACCGGGGAGCTGTTTTTT,CATSSRTGANTGELFF
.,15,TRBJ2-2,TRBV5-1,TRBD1,TGCGCCAGCAGCTTCGTCAGGGGGCCCACCGGGGAGCTGTTTTTT,CASSFVRGPTGELFF
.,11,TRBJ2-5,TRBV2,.,TGTGCCAGCAGCGCCGGGACTGAGGGATACTTC,CASSAGTEGYF
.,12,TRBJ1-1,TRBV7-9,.,TGTGCCAGCAGCCTCGACAGCTCTGAAGCTTTCTTT,CASSLDSSEAFF
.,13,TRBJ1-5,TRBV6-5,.,TGTGCCAGCAAGTCGGACGTCAATCAGCCCCAGCATTTT,CASKSDVNQPQHF
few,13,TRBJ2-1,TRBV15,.,TGTGCCACCAGCAGAGATCAAAACAATGAGCAGTTCTTC,CATSRDQNNEQFF
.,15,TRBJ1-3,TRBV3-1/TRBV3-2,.,TGTGCCAGCAGCCAAGCAGGGGTAGCCGGAAACACCATATATTTT,CASSQAGVAGNTIYF
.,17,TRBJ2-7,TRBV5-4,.,TGTGCCAGCAGCATTGCAACCTGGACGGGAAGCTCCTACGAGCAGTACTTC,CASSIATWTGSSYEQYF
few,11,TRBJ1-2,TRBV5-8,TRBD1,TGTGCCAGCAGCTTGGGGACAGGGTACACCTTC,CASSLGTGYTF
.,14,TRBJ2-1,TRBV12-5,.,TGTGCTAGTGGTTTCGCGGGGCGTTCGGGTGAGCAGTTCTTC,CASGFAGRSGEQFF
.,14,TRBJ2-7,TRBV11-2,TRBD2,TGTGCCAGCAGCGCCGGGAGGCAGGGAGGCGAGCAGTACTTC,CASSAGRQGGEQYF
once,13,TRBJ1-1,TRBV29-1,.,TGCAGCGTTGAAGATTACATGAACACTGAAGCTTTCTTT,CSVEDYMNTEAFF
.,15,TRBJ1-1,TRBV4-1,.,TGCGCCAGCAGCCAAGATCGGACGGTGAACACTGAAGCTTTCTTT,CASSQDRTVNTEAFF
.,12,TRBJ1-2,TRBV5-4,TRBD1,TGTGCCAGCAGCGGGGACAGTTATGGCTACACCTTC,CASSGDSYGYTF
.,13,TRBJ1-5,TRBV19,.,TGTGCCAGTAGTTGGGATAGCAATCAGCCCCAGCATTTT,CASSWDSNQPQHF
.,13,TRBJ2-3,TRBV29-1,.,TGCAGCGTTGATTCTGACTTCACAGATACGCAGTATTTT,CSVDSDFTDTQYF
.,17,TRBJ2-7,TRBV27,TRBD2,TGTGCCAGCAGTTTTTCGATAGCGGGAGGCTTAGCCTACGAGCAGTACTTC,CASSFSIAGGLAYEQYF
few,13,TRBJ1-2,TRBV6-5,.,TGTGCCAGCAATATACCGCCTAACTATGGCTACACCTTC,CASNIPPNYGYTF
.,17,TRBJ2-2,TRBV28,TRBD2,TGTGCCAGCAGTTCCCAACTAGCGTCGGCGAACACCGGGGAGCTGTTTTTT,CASSSQLASANTGELFF
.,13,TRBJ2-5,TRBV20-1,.,TGCAGTGCTAGTGACCTCAACCAAGAGACCCAGTACTTC,CSASDLNQETQYF
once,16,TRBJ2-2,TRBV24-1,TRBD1,TGTGCCACCAGTGATTTCGGGACAGGTACCACCGGGGAGCTGTTTTTT,CATSDFGTGTTGELFF
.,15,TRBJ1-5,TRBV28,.,TGTGCCAGCAGTTTATTATGGCCAGTTAATCAGCCCCAGCATTTT,CASSLLWPVNQPQHF
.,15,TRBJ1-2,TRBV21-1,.,TGTGCCAGCAGCAAAGATTCTAAGACTAACTATGGCTACACCTTC,CASSKDSKTNYGYTF
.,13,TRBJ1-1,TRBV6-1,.,TGTGCCAGCAGTGAACAGGTGAACACTGAAGCTTTCTTT,CASSEQVNTEAFF
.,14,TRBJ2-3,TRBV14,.,TGTGCCAGCAGCCAAGATCATTCGGGGAATACGCAGTATTTT,CASSQDHSGNTQYF
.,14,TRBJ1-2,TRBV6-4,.,TGTGCCAGCAGTGCTCAGGGGCGCGGGTATGGCTACACCTTC,CASSAQGRGYGYTF
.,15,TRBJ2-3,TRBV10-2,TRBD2,TGCGCCAGCAAAGTACAACTAGCGGGATCGGATACGCAGTATTTT,CASKVQLAGSDTQYF
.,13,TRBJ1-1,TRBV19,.,TGTGCCAGTAGTGTGGTGGGGGACACTGAAGCTTTCTTT,CASSVVGDTEAFF
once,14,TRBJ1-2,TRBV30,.,TGTGCCTGGGGAGGGACAAGAGCTAACTATGGCTACACCTTC,CAWGGTRANYGYTF
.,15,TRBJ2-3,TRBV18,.,TGTGCCAGCTCAAAAGGACCCGCAGCAACGGATACGCAGTATTTT,CASSKGPAATDTQYF
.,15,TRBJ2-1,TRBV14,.,TGTGCCAGCAGCCAAGACGCTAGCCGTTACAATGAGCAGTTCTTC,CASSQDASRYNEQFF
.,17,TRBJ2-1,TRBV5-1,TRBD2,TGCGCCAGCAGCCCAGCCCCTAGCGGGATCACGCGCAATGAGCAGTTCTTC,CASSPAPSGITRNEQFF
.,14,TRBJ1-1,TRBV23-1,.,TGCGCCAGCAGTCAGCCCAGGGACGACAGTGGAGCTTTCTTT,CASSQPRDDSGAFF
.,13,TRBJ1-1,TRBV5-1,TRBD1,TGCGCCAGCAGCGGGACAGTGAACACTGAAGCTTTCTTT,CASSGTVNTEAFF
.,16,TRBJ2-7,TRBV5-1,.,TGCGCCAGCAGCTTGGTGGGGGGGCGCGCCGCCTACGAGCAGTACTTC,CASSLVGGRAAYEQYF
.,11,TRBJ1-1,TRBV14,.,TGTGCCAGTCAGGGGTATACTGAAGCTTTCTTT,CASQGYTEAFF
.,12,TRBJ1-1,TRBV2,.,TGTGCCAGCAGTGACAGGGGCACTGAAGCTTTCTTT,CASSDRGTEAFF
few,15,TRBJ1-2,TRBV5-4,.,TGTGCCAGCAGCTCCCCGACCGCGGGGAAAGAGGGCTACACCTTC,CASSSPTAGKEGYTF
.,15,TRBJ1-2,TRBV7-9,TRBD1,TGTGCCAGCAGCGCCCCGGGACAGGGGGCTGTTGGCTACACCTTC,CASSAPGQGAVGYTF
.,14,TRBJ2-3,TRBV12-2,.,TGTGCCCCCGCAGAGGGAGAGGTTCCAGATACGCAGTATTTT,CAPAEGEVPDTQYF
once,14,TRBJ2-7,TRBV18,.,TGTGCCAGCTCACCACAGGGGACCTCCTACGAGCAGTACTTC,CASSPQGTSYEQYF
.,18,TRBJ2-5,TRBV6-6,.,TGTGCCAGCAGTCGAACTTCCTTTAGTGTGAGGGGGCAAGAGACCCAGTACTTC,CASSRTSFSVRGQETQYF
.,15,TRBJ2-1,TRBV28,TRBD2,TGTGCCAGCAGTTCCGGGGGGGCAATCTACAATGAGCAGTTCTTC,CASSSGGAIYNEQFF
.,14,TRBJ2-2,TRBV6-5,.,TGTGCCAGCACGTCGACTAGATCATCTGGGGAGCTGTTTTTT,CASTSTRSSGELFF
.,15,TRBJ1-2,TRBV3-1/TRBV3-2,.,TGTGCCAGCAGCCAAGGAGGGATCTATAACTATGGCTACACCTTC,CASSQGGIYNYGYTF
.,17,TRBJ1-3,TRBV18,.,TGTGCCAGCTCACCACCGTCGCTACAGGGCGCTGGAAACACCATATATTTT,CASSPPSLQGAGNTIYF
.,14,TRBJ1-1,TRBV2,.,TGTGCCAGCACCCCACTCGTCGACAGGACTGAAGCTTTCTTT,CASTPLVDRTEAFF
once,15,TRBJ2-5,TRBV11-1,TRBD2,TGTGCCAGCAGCCTGGACCCGGGAGGGACGGAGACCCAGTACTTC,CASSLDPGGTETQYF
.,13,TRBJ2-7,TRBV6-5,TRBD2,TGTGCCACCTCAGCGGGGGAAACGTACGAGCAGTACTTC,CATSAGETYEQYF
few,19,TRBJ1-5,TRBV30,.,TGTGCCTGGAGTGCCGATCTCGGGACCCCTTGGAGTGGCAATCAGCCCCAGCATTTT,CAWSADLGTPWSGNQPQHF
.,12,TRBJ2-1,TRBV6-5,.,TGTGCCAGCAGTTTAAAAAACAATGAGCAGTTCTTC,CASSLKNNEQFF
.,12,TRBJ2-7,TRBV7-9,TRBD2,TGTGCCAGCAGCCCTAGCGGGGCCGAGCAGTACTTC,CASSPSGAEQYF
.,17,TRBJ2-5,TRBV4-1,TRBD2,TGCGCCAGCAGCCAAGCCTCGACTAGCGGGGGGTTTGAGACCCAGTACTTC,CASSQASTSGGFETQYF
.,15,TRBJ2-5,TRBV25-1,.,TGTGCCAGCAGTCTAGGGGGAGTGACCCAAGAGACCCAGTACTTC,CASSLGGVTQETQYF
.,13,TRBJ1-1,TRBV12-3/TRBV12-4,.,TGTGCCAGCAGTCCAATGGAGAACACTGAAGCTTTCTTT,CASSPMENTEAFF